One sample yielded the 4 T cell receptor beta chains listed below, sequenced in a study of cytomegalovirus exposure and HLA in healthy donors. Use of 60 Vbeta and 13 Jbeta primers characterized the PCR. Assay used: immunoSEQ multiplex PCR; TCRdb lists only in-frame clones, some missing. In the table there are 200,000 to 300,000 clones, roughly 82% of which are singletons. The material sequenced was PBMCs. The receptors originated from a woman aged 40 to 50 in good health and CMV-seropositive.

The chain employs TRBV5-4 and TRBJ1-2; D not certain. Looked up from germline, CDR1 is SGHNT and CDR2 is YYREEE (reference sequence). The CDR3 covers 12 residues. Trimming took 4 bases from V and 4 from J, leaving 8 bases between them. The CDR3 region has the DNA TGTGCCAGCAGCGGTGAGGGCTATGGCTACACCTTC. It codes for CASSGEGYGYTF.

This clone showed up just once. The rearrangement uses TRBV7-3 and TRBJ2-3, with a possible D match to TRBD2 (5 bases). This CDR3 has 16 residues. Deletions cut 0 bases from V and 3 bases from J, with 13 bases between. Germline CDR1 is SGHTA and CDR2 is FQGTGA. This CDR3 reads CASSLTGSGATDTQYF. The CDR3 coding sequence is TGTGCCAGCAGCTTAACCGGAAGCGGAGCTACAGATACGCAGTATTTT.

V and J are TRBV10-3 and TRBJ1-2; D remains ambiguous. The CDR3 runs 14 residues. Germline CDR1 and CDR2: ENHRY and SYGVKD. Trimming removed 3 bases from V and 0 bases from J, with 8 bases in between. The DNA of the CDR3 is TGTGCCATCAGTGAACGCGGGGCTAACTATGGCTACACCTTC. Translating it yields CAISERGANYGYTF.

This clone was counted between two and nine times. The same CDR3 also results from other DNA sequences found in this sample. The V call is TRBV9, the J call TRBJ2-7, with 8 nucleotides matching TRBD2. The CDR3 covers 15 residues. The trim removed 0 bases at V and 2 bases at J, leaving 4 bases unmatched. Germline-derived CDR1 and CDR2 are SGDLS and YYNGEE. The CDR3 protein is CASSVETGGPYEQYF. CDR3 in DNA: TGTGCCAGCAGCGTAGAAACGGGAGGGCCCTACGAGCAGTACTTC.